A single sample is the source of the 4 T cell receptor beta chains below, sequenced in a study of shared clonotypes between healthy human individuals. Produced via immunoSEQ multiplex PCR; TCRdb's table is partial and in-frame only. The data contain around 330,000 clones, over 65% of them singletons. The sequencing sample was made of memory CD4+ T cells sorted from blood. Described subset: CD45RA-negative fraction. The receptors were sampled from a man aged 25-45 years in good health.

The J gene is TRBJ1-1, the V gene TRBV7-2; D is perhaps TRBD1 (6 bases). The V gene's germline CDR1 is SGHTA and CDR2 FQGNSA. V was cut by 1 base and J by 5 bases, with 11 bases left in between. There are 14 residues in the CDR3. CDR3 coding DNA: TGTGCCAGCAGCTTAGTGACGGGGGCGACTGAAGCTTTCTTT. This gives the protein CASSLVTGATEAFF.

This chain links TRBV27 with TRBJ2-1; the match to TRBD2 covers 11 bases. The germline V gene has CDR1 MNHEY and CDR2 SMNVEV (reference sequence). V lost 5 bases and J lost 4; bases outside the gene matches: 7. The CDR3 is 16 amino acids. The DNA of the CDR3 is TGTGCCAGCAGTAGCCGGACTAGCGGGTCTTACAATGAGCAGTTCTTC. Encoded protein: CASSSRTSGSYNEQFF.

This clone was seen only a few times. A much larger clone is a single base away; this may be a read error. The gene calls are TRBV25-1 and TRBJ2-5; the D gene is possibly TRBD2 (6 bases). Trimming took 8 bases from V and 3 from J, leaving 16 bases between them. This CDR3 has 14 residues. In germline, CDR1 is MGHDK, CDR2 SYGVNS. The CDR3 DNA reads as TGTGCCAGCTTCGGGGCGGGCGGGGAAGAGACCCAGTACTTC. Translated: CASFGAGGEETQYF.

The rearrangement links TRBV7-6 to TRBJ1-1; possibly TRBD1 for D (5 bases). The CDR3 extends over 14 amino acids. Trimming cost V 0 bases and J 1 base, with 6 bases left between them. Germline assignment: CDR1 SGHVS and CDR2 FNYEAQ. DNA of the CDR3: TGTGCCAGCAGCTTAGCTCAGGGGAACACTGAAGCTTTCTTT. This encodes CASSLAQGNTEAFF.